This T cell receptor (beta chain) stems from a study of blood T cell repertoires in COVID-19. The CDR3 totals 13 residues. Germline CDR1 WNHNN, CDR2 SYGVQD (reference sequence). Deletions cut 6 bases from V and 2 bases from J, with 7 bases between. Two consecutive negative NP/OP PCR tests, clearance, or resolved symptoms defined Cohort 3 recovery. Study processing details: Amplification with reference gene primers provided the estimates of nucleated cell counts. Data came from immunoSEQ multiplex PCR; TCRdb stores just in-frame clones and leaves some out. V, J and clone size are those of that table, while D and trimming were read from the DNA. The sample shows almost 500,000 clones, around 85% of them seen only once.

The TCR sequence derives from a woman aged 60-75 years who had recovered from COVID-19. Sequencing was done on a sample of PBMCs or T cells enriched from blood (not recorded which). This sequence joins TRBV10-1 and TRBJ2-2, with no clear D. The CDR3 sequence: CASRAPNTGELFF. CDR3 bases: TGCGCCAGCAGAGCCCCAAACACCGGGGAGCTGTTTTTT.